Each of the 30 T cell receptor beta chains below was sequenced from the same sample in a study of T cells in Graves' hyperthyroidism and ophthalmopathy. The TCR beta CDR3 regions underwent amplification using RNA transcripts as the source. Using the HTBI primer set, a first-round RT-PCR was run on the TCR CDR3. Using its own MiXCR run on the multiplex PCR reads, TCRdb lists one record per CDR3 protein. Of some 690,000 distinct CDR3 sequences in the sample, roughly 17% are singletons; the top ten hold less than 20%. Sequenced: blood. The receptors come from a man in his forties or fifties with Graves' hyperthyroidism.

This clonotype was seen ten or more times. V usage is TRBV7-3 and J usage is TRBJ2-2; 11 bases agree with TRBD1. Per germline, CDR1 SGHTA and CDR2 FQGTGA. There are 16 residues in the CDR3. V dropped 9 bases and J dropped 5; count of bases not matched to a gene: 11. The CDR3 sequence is CASTSGQGAGTGELFF. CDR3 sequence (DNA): TGTGCCAGTACCTCCGGACAGGGGGCTGGTACCGGGGAGCTGTTTTTT.

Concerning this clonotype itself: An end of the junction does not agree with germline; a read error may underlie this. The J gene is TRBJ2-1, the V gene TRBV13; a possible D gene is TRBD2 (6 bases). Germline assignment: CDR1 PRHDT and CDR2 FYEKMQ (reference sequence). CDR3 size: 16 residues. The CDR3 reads CASEPKGGKGSNEQVF. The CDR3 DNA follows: TGTGCCAGCGAGCCCAAGGGCGGGAAAGGGAGCAATGAGCAGGTCTTC.

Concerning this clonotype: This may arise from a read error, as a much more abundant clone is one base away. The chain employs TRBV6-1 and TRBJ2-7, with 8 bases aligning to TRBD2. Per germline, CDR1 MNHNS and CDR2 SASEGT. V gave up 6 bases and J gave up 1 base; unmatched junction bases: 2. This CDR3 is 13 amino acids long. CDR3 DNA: TGTGCCAGCAGAGTAGCGGGATCCTACGAGCAGTACTTC. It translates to CASRVAGSYEQYF.

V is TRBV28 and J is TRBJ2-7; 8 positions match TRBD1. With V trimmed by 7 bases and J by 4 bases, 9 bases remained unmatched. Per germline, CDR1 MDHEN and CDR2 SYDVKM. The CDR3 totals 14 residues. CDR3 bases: TGTGCCAGCACCCCCGGGACAGGCCAATACGAGCAGTACTTC. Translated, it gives CASTPGTGQYEQYF.

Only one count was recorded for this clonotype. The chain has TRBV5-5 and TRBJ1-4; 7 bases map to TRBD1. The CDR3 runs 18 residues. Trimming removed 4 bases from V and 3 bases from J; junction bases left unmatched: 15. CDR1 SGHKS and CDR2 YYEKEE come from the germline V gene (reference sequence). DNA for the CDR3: TGTGCCAGCAGCCGGATGCCGCAGGGGGTTGCGGCTAATGAAAAACTGTTTTTT. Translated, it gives CASSRMPQGVAANEKLFF.

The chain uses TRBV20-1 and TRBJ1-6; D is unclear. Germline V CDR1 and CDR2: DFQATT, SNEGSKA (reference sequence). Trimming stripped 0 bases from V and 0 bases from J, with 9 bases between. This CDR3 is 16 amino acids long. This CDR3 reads CSARETVSSYNSPLHF. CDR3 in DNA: TGCAGTGCTAGAGAGACGGTCAGCTCCTATAATTCACCCCTCCACTTT.

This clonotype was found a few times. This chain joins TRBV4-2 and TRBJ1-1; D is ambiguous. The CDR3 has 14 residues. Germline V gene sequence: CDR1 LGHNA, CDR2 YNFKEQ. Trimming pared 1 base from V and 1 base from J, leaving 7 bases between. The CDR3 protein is CASSQGAENTEAFF. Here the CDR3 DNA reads TGTGCCAGCAGCCAAGGTGCCGAGAACACTGAAGCTTTCTTT.

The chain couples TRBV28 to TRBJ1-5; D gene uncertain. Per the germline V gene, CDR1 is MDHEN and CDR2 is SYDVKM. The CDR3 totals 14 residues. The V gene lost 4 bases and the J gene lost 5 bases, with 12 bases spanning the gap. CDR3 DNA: TGTGCCAGCAGTTCTGGACCCGCCGATCAGCCCCAGCATTTT. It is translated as CASSSGPADQPQHF.

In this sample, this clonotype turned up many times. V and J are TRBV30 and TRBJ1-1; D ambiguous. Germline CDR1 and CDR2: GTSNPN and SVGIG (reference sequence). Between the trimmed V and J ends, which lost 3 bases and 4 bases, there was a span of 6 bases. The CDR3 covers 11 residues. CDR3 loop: CAWRILTEAFF. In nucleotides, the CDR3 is TGTGCCTGGAGAATCCTCACTGAAGCTTTCTTT.

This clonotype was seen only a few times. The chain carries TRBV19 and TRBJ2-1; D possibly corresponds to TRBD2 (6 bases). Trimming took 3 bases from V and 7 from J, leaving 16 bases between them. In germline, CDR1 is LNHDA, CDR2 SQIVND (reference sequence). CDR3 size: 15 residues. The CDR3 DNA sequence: TGTGCCAGTAGTATCATAGGGGTAGGGAGGAATGAGCAGTTCTTC. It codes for CASSIIGVGRNEQFF. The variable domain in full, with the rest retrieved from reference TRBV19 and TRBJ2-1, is DGGITQSPKYLFRKEGQNVTLSCEQNLNHDAMYWYRQDPGQGLRLIYYSQIVNDFQKGDIAEGYSVSREKKESFPLTVTSAQKNPTAFYLCASSIIGVGRNEQFFGPGTRLTVL.

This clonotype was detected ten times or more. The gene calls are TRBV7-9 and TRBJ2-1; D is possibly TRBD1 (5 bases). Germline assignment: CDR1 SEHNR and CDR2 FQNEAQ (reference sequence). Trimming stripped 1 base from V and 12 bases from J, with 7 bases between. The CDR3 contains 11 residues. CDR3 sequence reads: CASSLERGQFF. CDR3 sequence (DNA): TGTGCCAGCAGCTTAGAAAGGGGGCAGTTCTTC.

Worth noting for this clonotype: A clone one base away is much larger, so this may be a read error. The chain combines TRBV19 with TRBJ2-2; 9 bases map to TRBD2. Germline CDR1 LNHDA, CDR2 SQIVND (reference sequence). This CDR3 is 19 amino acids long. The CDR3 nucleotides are TGTGCCAGTAGTTTCCCCTCGGGACTAGCAGCGGCGAACACCGGGGAGCTGCTTTTT. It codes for CASSFPSGLAAANTGELLF. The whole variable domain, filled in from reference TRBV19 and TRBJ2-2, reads DGGITQSPKYLFRKEGQNVTLSCEQNLNHDAMYWYRQDPGQGLRLIYYSQIVNDFQKGDIAEGYSVSREKKESFPLTVTSAQKNPTAFYLCASSFPSGLAAANTGELLFGEGSRLTVL.

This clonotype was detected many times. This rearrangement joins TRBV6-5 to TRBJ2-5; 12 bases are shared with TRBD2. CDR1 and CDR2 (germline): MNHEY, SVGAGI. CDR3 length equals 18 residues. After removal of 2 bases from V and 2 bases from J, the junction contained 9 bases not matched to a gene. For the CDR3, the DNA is TGTGCCAGCAGTTACCTTGAACCGGGACTAGCGGGTCAAGAGACCCAGTACTTC. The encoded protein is CASSYLEPGLAGQETQYF.

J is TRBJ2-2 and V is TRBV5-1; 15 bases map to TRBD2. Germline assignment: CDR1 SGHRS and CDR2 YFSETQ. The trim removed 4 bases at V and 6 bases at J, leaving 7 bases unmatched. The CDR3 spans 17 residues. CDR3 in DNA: TGCGCCAGCAGCGGACTAGCGGGAGGGCCGGAAGCCGGGGAGCTGTTTTTT. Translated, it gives CASSGLAGGPEAGELFF.

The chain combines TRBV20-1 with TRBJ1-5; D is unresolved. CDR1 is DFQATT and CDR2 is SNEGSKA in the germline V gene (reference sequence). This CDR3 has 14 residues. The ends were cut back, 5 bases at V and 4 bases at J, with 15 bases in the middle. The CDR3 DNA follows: TGCAGTGCTTCAGTCCTGGCGAATAATCAGCCCCAGCATTTT. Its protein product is CSASVLANNQPQHF.

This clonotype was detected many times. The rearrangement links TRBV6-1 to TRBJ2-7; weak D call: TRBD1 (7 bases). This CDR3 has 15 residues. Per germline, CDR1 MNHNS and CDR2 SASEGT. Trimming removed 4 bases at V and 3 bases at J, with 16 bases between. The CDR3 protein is CASSVNAGQFYEQYF. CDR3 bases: TGTGCCAGCAGTGTCAATGCGGGACAGTTCTACGAGCAGTACTTC.

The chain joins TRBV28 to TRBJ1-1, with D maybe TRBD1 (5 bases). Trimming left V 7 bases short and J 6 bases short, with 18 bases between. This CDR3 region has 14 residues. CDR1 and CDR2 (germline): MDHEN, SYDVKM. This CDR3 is CASNWGGQGPEAFF. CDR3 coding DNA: TGTGCCAGCAACTGGGGAGGCCAGGGCCCTGAAGCTTTCTTT.

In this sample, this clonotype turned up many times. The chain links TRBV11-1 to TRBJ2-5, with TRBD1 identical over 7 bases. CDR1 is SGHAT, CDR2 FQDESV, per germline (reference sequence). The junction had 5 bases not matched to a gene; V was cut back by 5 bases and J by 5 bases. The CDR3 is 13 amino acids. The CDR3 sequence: CASSRDRAETQYF. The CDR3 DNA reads TGTGCCAGCAGCCGCGACAGGGCGGAGACCCAGTACTTC.

This CDR3 is CAIRSGTSGSYEQYF. The CDR3 DNA reads TGTGCCATCAGGTCCGGGACTAGCGGGTCCTACGAGCAGTACTTC. The chain carries TRBV10-3 and TRBJ2-7; 12 bases are shared with TRBD2. Trimming at V came to 6 bases and at J to 1 base, leaving 4 bases not matched to a gene. Germline values: CDR1 ENHRY, CDR2 SYGVKD. The CDR3 totals 15 residues.

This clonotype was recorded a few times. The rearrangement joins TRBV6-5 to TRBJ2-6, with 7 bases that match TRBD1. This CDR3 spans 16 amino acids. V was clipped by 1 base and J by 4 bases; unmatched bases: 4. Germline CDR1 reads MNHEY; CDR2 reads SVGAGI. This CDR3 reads CASSYLTGDGANVLTF. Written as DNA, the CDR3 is TGTGCCAGCAGTTACTTAACAGGGGACGGGGCCAACGTCCTGACTTTC.

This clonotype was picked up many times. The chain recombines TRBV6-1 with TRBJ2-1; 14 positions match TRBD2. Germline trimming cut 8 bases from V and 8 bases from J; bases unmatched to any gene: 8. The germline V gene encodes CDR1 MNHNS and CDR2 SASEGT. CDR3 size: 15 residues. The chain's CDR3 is CASVGLAGVRDEQFF. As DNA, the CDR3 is TGTGCCAGCGTGGGACTAGCGGGAGTTCGGGATGAGCAGTTCTTC.

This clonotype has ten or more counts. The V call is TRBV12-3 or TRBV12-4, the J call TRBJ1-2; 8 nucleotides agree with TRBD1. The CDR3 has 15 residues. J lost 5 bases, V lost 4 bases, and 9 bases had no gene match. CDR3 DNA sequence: TGTGCCAGCAGTTCGAACAGGGGGAATACATATGGCTACACCTTC. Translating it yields CASSSNRGNTYGYTF.

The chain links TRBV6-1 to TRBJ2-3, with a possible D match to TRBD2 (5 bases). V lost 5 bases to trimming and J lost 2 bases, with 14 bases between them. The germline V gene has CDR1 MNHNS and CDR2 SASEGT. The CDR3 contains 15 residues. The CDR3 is CASSFQAVITDTQYF. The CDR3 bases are TGTGCCAGCAGTTTCCAAGCGGTTATCACAGATACGCAGTATTTT.

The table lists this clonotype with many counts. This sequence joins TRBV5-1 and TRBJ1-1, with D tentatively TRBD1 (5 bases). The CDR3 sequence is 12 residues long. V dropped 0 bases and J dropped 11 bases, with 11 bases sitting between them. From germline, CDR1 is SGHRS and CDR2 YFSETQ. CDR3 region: CASSLDGGVAFF. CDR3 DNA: TGCGCCAGCAGCTTGGACGGGGGTGTCGCTTTCTTT.

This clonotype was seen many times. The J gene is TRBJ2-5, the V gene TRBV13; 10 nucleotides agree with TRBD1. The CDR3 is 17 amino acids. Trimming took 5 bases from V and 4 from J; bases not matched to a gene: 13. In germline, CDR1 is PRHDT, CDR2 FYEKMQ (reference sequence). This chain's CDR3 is CASSILGQGVLRETQYF. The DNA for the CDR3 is TGTGCCAGCAGCATCCTAGGACAGGGGGTGTTAAGAGAGACCCAGTACTTC.

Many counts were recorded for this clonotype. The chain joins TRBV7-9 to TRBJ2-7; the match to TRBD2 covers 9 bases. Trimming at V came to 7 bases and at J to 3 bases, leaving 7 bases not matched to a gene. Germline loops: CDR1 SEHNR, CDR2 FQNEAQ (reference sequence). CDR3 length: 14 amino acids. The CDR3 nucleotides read TGTGCCAGCACCGATAGCGGGAGAATCTACGAGCAGTACTTC. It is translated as CASTDSGRIYEQYF.

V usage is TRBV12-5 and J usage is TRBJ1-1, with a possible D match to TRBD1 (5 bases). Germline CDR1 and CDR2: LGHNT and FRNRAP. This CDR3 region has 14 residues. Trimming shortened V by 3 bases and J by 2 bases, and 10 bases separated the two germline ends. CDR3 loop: CASGFAGGNTEAFF. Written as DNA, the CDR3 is TGTGCTAGTGGTTTTGCGGGGGGTAACACTGAAGCTTTCTTT.

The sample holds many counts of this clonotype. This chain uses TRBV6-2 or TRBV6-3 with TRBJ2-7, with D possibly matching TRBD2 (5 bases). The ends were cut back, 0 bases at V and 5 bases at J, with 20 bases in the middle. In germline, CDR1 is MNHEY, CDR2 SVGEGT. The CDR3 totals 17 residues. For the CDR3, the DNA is TGTGCCAGCAGTTACTCGACGCTCTTGGGTTTGGAGGACGAGCAGTACTTC. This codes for CASSYSTLLGLEDEQYF.

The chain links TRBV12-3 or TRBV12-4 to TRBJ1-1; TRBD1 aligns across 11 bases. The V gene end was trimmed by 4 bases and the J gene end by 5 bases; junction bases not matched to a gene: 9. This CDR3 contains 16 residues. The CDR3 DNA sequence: TGTGCCAGCAGTTCCCGACCGGACAGGGGGCGGACTGAAGCTTTCTTT. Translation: CASSSRPDRGRTEAFF.

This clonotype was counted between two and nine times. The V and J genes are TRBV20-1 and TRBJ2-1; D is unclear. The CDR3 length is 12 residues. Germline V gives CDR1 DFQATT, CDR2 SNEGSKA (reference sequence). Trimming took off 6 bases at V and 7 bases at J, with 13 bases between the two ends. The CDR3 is CSANLVGNEQFF. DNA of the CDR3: TGCAGTGCCAACTTAGTTGGGAATGAGCAGTTCTTC.